A single sample gave rise to the 5 T cell receptor beta chains below, sequenced in a study of T cells in Graves' hyperthyroidism and ophthalmopathy. There were TCR beta CDR3 regions amplified from RNA transcripts. HTBI primers drove first-round RT-PCR of the TCR CDR3. TCRdb redid the calling of the multiplex PCR reads with MiXCR, one entry per CDR3 protein. The sample carries a few hundred thousand distinct CDR3 sequences, around 46% recorded once. Sequences were obtained from peripheral blood or thyroid tissue (not recorded which). All receptors derive from a woman in her late teens or twenties with Graves' hyperthyroidism.

The sample holds many counts of this clonotype. V gene TRBV7-9 combines with J gene TRBJ1-3; 8 nucleotides agree with TRBD1. The CDR3 runs 14 residues. CDR1 and CDR2 (germline): SEHNR, FQNEAQ (reference sequence). Losses at the gene ends were 3 bases for V and 6 bases for J; bases not matched to a gene: 4. CDR3 sequence (DNA): TGTGCCAGCAGCTTGACAGGGGCGATAAACACCATATATTTT. This encodes CASSLTGAINTIYF. Filled out from reference TRBV7-9 and TRBJ1-3, the complete variable domain reads DTGVSQNPRHKITKRGQNVTFRCDPISEHNRLYWYRQTLGQGPEFLTYFQNEAQLEKSRLLSDRFSAERPKGSFSTLEIQRTEQGDSAMYLCASSLTGAINTIYFGEGSWLTVV.

In its sample, this clonotype was seen many times. The rearrangement links TRBV5-6 to TRBJ1-1; D unclear. Germline assignment: CDR1 SGHDT and CDR2 YYEEEE. The CDR3 has 16 amino acids. Deletions cut 1 base from V and 6 bases from J, with 19 bases between. As DNA, the CDR3 is TGTGCCAGCAGCTTGCCTGGGGTTGCGCCGGAATCTGAAGCTTTCTTT. Translating gives CASSLPGVAPESEAFF.

The chain employs TRBV11-2 and TRBJ2-7, with D tentatively TRBD1 or TRBD2 (5 bases each). The V end was cut by 6 bases, the J end by 4 bases, with 19 bases between. CDR1 is SGHAT, CDR2 FQNNGV, per germline. The CDR3 covers 15 residues. The CDR3 nucleotides are TGTGCCAGCAGAGGGTTCCGGGACCGAATGTACGAGCAGTACTTC. This translates into CASRGFRDRMYEQYF.

This clonotype was counted between two and nine times. This chain joins TRBV6-1 and TRBJ1-2, with a weak D call TRBD1 (5 bases). With 6 bases removed from V and 8 bases from J, the gap between germline ends came to 19 bases. CDR3 length: 14 residues. The germline CDR1 and CDR2 sequences are MNHNS and SASEGT. CDR3 in DNA: TGTGCCAGCAGGGGGGTTACAAGCCCAGGGGGCTACACCTTC. Its translation: CASRGVTSPGGYTF.

There are many counts of this clonotype. The chain combines TRBV19 with TRBJ1-2; 7 bases fit TRBD1. V lost 11 bases, J lost 2 bases, and 8 bases stayed unmatched. CDR3 length equals 13 residues. Germline-derived CDR1 and CDR2 are LNHDA and SQIVND (reference sequence). The CDR3 reads CASHRGTNYGYTF. The CDR3 DNA is TGTGCCTCACACAGGGGAACCAACTATGGCTACACCTTC. Full variable domain (rest looked up from reference TRBV19 and TRBJ1-2): DGGITQSPKYLFRKEGQNVTLSCEQNLNHDAMYWYRQDPGQGLRLIYYSQIVNDFQKGDIAEGYSVSREKKESFPLTVTSAQKNPTAFYLCASHRGTNYGYTFGSGTRLTVV.